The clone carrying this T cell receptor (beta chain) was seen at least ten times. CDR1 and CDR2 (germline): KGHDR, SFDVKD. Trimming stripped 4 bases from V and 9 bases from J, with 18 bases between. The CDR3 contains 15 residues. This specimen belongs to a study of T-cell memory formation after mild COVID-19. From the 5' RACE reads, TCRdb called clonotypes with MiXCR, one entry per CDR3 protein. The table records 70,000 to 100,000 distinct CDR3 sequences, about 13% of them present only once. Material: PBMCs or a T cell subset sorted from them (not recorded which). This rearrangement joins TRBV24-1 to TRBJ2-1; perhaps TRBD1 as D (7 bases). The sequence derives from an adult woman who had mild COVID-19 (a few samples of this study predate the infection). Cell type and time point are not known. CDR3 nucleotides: TGTGCCACCAGTGACCCCGACAGGGAGGCGAGTGAGCAGTTCTTC. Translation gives CATSDPDREASEQFF.